The clone carrying this T cell receptor (beta chain) was found a few times. Its specificity is unknown. 13 Jbeta primers and 60 Vbeta primers were used for the PCR. This table comes from immunoSEQ multiplex PCR, and its TCRdb copy is limited to in-frame clones, with some not included. In the table there are around 90,000 clones, approximately 81% of which are singletons. This sample stems from a study of cytomegalovirus exposure and HLA in healthy donors. Turning to the study itself: Previous work identified roughly 110 million unique TCR beta sequences from roughly 180 million T cells. Study-wide findings and caveats: In a later analysis, parvovirus B19, influenza, CMV and Epstein-Barr virus appeared linked to several top co-occurrence clusters.

Germline-derived CDR1 and CDR2 are LGHNA and YSLEER. V was cut by 2 bases and J by 4 bases, with 8 bases left in between. This CDR3 is built from 13 residues. Sequencing used PBMCs. The receptor comes from a woman aged 40 to 50 in good health and CMV-seronegative. The chain recombines TRBV4-3 with TRBJ1-1; D remains ambiguous. The CDR3 loop is CASSQMVATEAFF. Written as DNA, the CDR3 is TGCGCCAGCAGCCAAATGGTAGCCACTGAAGCTTTCTTT.